This is a list of T cell receptor beta chains from one sample in a study of blood T cells in healthy people across ages. TCRdb reanalysed the 5' RACE reads using MiXCR and keeps one entry per CDR3 protein. The repertoire has 1.5 million to 2 million distinct CDR3 sequences, just under 50% of them found once; the top ten carry roughly 2%. The sequencing sample was made of blood. All receptors derive from a woman aged 35 to 49 in good health. CDR3s include the opening cysteine and the closing phenylalanine or tryptophan. D genes are given only for firm matches. The size of a clone is reported for some rows only, either as once, few or many, or as a class for expanded clones.

J gene | D gene | V gene | clone size | CDR3 DNA | CDR3 protein
TRBJ2-5 | . | TRBV2 | . | TGTGCCAGCACCAGGGGGGCGGGGACGGGAGAGACCCAGTACTTC | CASTRGAGTGETQYF
TRBJ2-7 | . | TRBV5-1 | few | TGCGCCAGCAGCCAAGATTCGGGCAGAGCCTACGAGCAGTACTTC | CASSQDSGRAYEQYF
TRBJ1-2 | . | TRBV12-5 | few | TGTGCTAGTGGTTTCGATGGTAGCAACTATGGCTACACCTTC | CASGFDGSNYGYTF
TRBJ2-1 | . | TRBV20-1 | . | TGCAGTGCGATCGATCCGTCGGGACTCTCCTACAATGAGCAGTTCTTC | CSAIDPSGLSYNEQFF
TRBJ2-5 | TRBD1 | TRBV24-1 | . | TGTGCCACCAGAGACAGGGTTGGGTCGGAGACCCAGTACTTC | CATRDRVGSETQYF
TRBJ2-5 | TRBD1 | TRBV7-3 | . | TGTGCCAGCAGCTTAGTCCACCGGGCCGACAGGGAATGGAAAGAGACCCAGTACTTC | CASSLVHRADREWKETQYF
TRBJ2-5 | . | TRBV7-2 | . | TGTGCCAGCAGCTCCTACCACCGGGAGACCCAGTACTTC | CASSSYHRETQYF
TRBJ1-5 | . | TRBV20-1 | . | TGCAGTGCAGGGGTCGTGGGGATACATCAGCCCCAGCATTTT | CSAGVVGIHQPQHF
TRBJ2-5 | TRBD2 | TRBV7-2 | few | TGTGCCAGCCAATTTAGCGGGGGGCTTCCACAGACCCAGTACTTC | CASQFSGGLPQTQYF
TRBJ2-7 | . | TRBV6-1 | . | TGTGCCAGCGGGGACAATTTCTCCTACGAGCAGTACTTC | CASGDNFSYEQYF
TRBJ2-1 | TRBD2 | TRBV24-1 | . | TGTGCCACCAGTGATCCCTCTTTTTCTGGGCGGGGGGTTTACAATGAGCAGTTCTTC | CATSDPSFSGRGVYNEQFF
TRBJ1-5 | TRBD1 | TRBV20-1 | few | TGCAGTGCACGACAGGGGTCGGGGAGCAATCAGCCCCAGCATTTT | CSARQGSGSNQPQHF
TRBJ2-5 | . | TRBV2 | few | TGTGCCATCCCCCTTTTTTTGGCAGGGTATGCGGAGACCCAGTACTTC | CAIPLFLAGYAETQYF
TRBJ1-5 | . | TRBV7-2 | . | TGTGCCAGCAGTTACCAGGGAGGTAGGCAGCCCCAGCATTTT | CASSYQGGRQPQHF
TRBJ1-5 | . | TRBV18 | . | TGTGCCAGCTCACCTTATGCAGTTAGCAATCAGCCCCAGCATTTT | CASSPYAVSNQPQHF
TRBJ2-5 | TRBD2 | TRBV4-1 | few | TGCGCCAGCAGCCAAATTGGACTAGCGGGGGAAGAGACCCAGTACTTC | CASSQIGLAGEETQYF
TRBJ2-1 | . | TRBV6-2/TRBV6-3 | few | TGTGCCAGCAGTTTATTAGCCACGACCTACAATGAGCAGTTCTTC | CASSLLATTYNEQFF
TRBJ2-7 | TRBD1 | TRBV19 | once | TGTGCCAGTAGTAAATGGGGGACAGAGGCGTCCTACGAGCAGTACTTC | CASSKWGTEASYEQYF
TRBJ2-5 | . | TRBV6-2/TRBV6-3 | . | TGTGCCAGCAGCCCCGCTCAAACTACGGGACACAAAGAGACCCAGTACTTC | CASSPAQTTGHKETQYF
TRBJ2-7 | . | TRBV25-1 | once | TGTGCCAGCAGTGAATCTATTTCGGGGAGGTACGAGCAGTACTTC | CASSESISGRYEQYF
TRBJ2-7 | . | TRBV6-5 | few | TGTGCCAGCACTACAAACGTGGGGACCGCCTACGAGCAGTACTTC | CASTTNVGTAYEQYF
TRBJ2-5 | . | TRBV20-1 | . | TGCAGTGCTAGGGATCAGGACAACCAAGAGACCCAGTACTTC | CSARDQDNQETQYF
TRBJ2-4 | TRBD1 | TRBV2 | . | TGTGCCAGCAGAGAGGGACAGTCCAAAAACATTCAGTACTTC | CASREGQSKNIQYF
TRBJ1-2 | . | TRBV27 | once | TGTGCCAGCACCTTACGGCAGACAGAGGGCCTCTATGGCTACACCTTC | CASTLRQTEGLYGYTF
TRBJ1-2 | . | TRBV27 | . | TGTGCCAGCAGACCGGAGACTAACTATGGCTACACCTTC | CASRPETNYGYTF
TRBJ1-2 | . | TRBV29-1 | many | TGCAGCGTGAGGGGAGGGACCGAGTTCTATGGCTACACCTTC | CSVRGGTEFYGYTF
TRBJ2-5 | TRBD1 | TRBV5-1 | . | TGCGCCAGCAGCTTGGGTGGGACAGGGGAAGAGACCCAGTACTTC | CASSLGGTGEETQYF
TRBJ2-3 | TRBD1 | TRBV15 | . | TGTGCCACCAGCAGCCCCATGACAGGGGGATTGTCTAGCACAGATACGCAGTATTTT | CATSSPMTGGLSSTDTQYF
TRBJ2-5 | . | TRBV6-6 | . | TGTGCCAGCATGTCCACAGGCGCCGAAGAGACCCAGTACTTC | CASMSTGAEETQYF
TRBJ1-6 | TRBD1 | TRBV5-1 | . | TGCGCCAGCAGGAACCAACAGGGGTCCTCACCCCTCCACTTT | CASRNQQGSSPLHF
TRBJ1-2 | TRBD1 | TRBV6-5 | few | TGTGCCAGCCGTTCGTCCGGGACAGGGACTCGTGGCTACACCTTC | CASRSSGTGTRGYTF